These T cell receptor beta chains were read from a single sample in a study of PD-1 blockade in classical Hodgkin lymphoma. Assay used: immunoSEQ multiplex PCR; TCRdb lists only in-frame clones, some missing. The sample shows more than 70,000 clones, roughly 91% of them seen only once. The source was peripheral blood mononuclear cells (PBMCs), collected before the second cycle of nivolumab. Receptors were obtained from a human donor with classical Hodgkin lymphoma. The CDR3 runs from the conserved cysteine through the conserved F or W. The order of the fields is J gene, V gene, CDR3 protein.

>TRBJ2-3|TRBV27
CASSSGDLRLAGVVDTQYF
>TRBJ2-1|TRBV27
CASSPIGEYEQFF
>TRBJ1-1|TRBV5-1
CASSGTGITEAFF
>TRBJ2-7|TRBV16
CASSQGLAEAYEQYF
>TRBJ1-1|TRBV5-5
CASSLLSVMNTEAFF
>TRBJ1-1|TRBV29-1
CSSRTNTEAFF
>TRBJ1-2|TRBV2
CASRGLGTGVYGYTF
>TRBJ2-7|TRBV5-1
CASSLSSGGYSIISYEQYF
>TRBJ2-1|TRBV5-8
CASSLSQGKFF
>TRBJ2-6|TRBV5-4
CASSLMRGLNSGANVLTF
>TRBJ1-4|TRBV5-1
CASSLFGWTNEKLFF
>TRBJ1-5|TRBV6-1
CASSEGGNQPQHF
>TRBJ2-3|TRBV7-2
CASSFLTSGIPSNTDTQYF
>TRBJ1-2|TRBV27
CASSLYRGFGYTF
>TRBJ1-2|TRBV4-1
CASSQPQGGYGYTF
>TRBJ2-5|TRBV5-5
CASSLPMAGGQETQYF
>TRBJ2-1|TRBV6-1
CASSEWVGDNNEQFF
>TRBJ2-7|TRBV18
CASSSRDSHTSGNEQYF
>TRBJ2-7|TRBV19
CASTPGADLYEQYF
>TRBJ1-3|TRBV6-6
CASSPPGQTRNTIYF
>TRBJ2-7|TRBV2
CASSEDTTGAYEQYF
>TRBJ2-1|TRBV11-2
CASSTRTRLAGGPPNEQFF
>TRBJ2-5|TRBV13
CASSSRLAVQYKKETQYF
>TRBJ1-5|TRBV7-8
CASSLAGLGPNQPQHF